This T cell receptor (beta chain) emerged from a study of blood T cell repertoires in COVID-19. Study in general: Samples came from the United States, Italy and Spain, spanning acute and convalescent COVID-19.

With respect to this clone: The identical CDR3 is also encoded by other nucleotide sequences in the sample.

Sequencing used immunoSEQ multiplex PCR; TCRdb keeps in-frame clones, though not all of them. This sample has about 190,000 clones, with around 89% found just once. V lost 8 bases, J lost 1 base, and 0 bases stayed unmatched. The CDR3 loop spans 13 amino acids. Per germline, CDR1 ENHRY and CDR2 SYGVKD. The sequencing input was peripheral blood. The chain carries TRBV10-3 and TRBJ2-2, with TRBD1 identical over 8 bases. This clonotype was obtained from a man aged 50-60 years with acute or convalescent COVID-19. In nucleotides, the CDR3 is TGTGCCATCGGGACAGGGAACACCGGGGAGCTGTTTTTT. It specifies CAIGTGNTGELFF.